The 18 T cell receptor beta chains below were found in one sample sequenced in a study of CD8 T cells in ankylosing spondylitis. TCRdb ran MiXCR on the 5' RACE reads and lists one entry per CDR3 protein. The data hold roughly 100,000 distinct CDR3 sequences, with about 25% observed a single time. Sequences were obtained from synovial fluid, either unsorted or a sorted T cell fraction (not recorded which). The receptors originated from a male donor with ankylosing spondylitis.

J is TRBJ2-1 and V is TRBV12-3 or TRBV12-4, with D possibly matching TRBD2 (6 bases). Trimming stripped 5 bases from V and 7 bases from J, with 18 bases between. CDR3 length: 15 amino acids. CDR3 region: CASSRGIRGWNEQFF. CDR3 sequence (DNA): TGTGCCAGCAGTCGTGGAATCCGGGGGTGGAATGAGCAGTTCTTC.

This clonotype was counted only a few times. The chain uses TRBV5-1 and TRBJ1-6; 7 positions agree with TRBD1. The CDR3 contains 15 residues. V lost 1 base and J lost 7; bases outside the gene matches: 5. Germline loops: CDR1 SGHRS, CDR2 YFSETQ. CDR3 in DNA: TGCGCCAGCAGCTTGTGGACAGGCTTCAATTCACCCCTCCACTTT. Protein: CASSLWTGFNSPLHF.

There are many counts of this clonotype. The rearrangement joins TRBV30 to TRBJ2-7, with 9 bases aligning to TRBD1. The length of the CDR3 is 11 residues. V dropped 5 bases and J dropped 11; count of bases not matched to a gene: 7. CDR1 is GTSNPN and CDR2 is SVGIG in the germline V gene (reference sequence). The CDR3 loop is CAWGNRDREYF. The CDR3 nucleotides read TGTGCCTGGGGGAACCGGGACAGGGAGTACTTC.

The rearrangement uses TRBV7-2 and TRBJ2-7; D possibly matches TRBD1 or TRBD2 (5 bases each). The germline V and J ends were trimmed by 2 bases and 2 bases, with 10 bases remaining between them. The CDR3 covers 14 residues. Germline CDR1 SGHTA, CDR2 FQGNSA. DNA of the CDR3: TGTGCCAGCAGCTTAACCGGGACCACCTACGAGCAGTACTTC. This codes for CASSLTGTTYEQYF.

The chain recombines TRBV10-1 with TRBJ2-5; 8 nucleotides match TRBD1. The ends lost 6 bases at V and 5 bases at J; junction bases unmatched: 5. Germline values: CDR1 WNHNN, CDR2 SYGVQD (reference sequence). The CDR3 runs 13 residues. CDR3 loop: CASSRGQGETQYF. CDR3 bases: TGCGCCAGCAGCCGCGGACAGGGTGAGACCCAGTACTTC.

This clonotype was picked up many times. V is TRBV19 and J is TRBJ2-7; D is ambiguous. V was cut by 3 bases and J by 9 bases, with 15 bases left in between. CDR3 size: 13 residues. The germline V gene has CDR1 LNHDA and CDR2 SQIVND (reference sequence). The CDR3 loop reads CASSMVRFGGQYF. For the CDR3, the DNA is TGTGCCAGTAGTATGGTCCGTTTCGGCGGGCAGTACTTC.

This clonotype occurred a few times. J is TRBJ2-7 and V is TRBV29-1, with 10 bases that match TRBD1. Germline CDR1 and CDR2: SQVTM and ANQGSEA. The V gene end was trimmed by 4 bases and the J gene end by 3 bases; junction bases not matched to a gene: 6. CDR3 length: 14 amino acids. CDR3 in amino acids: CSVGGQGTHYEQYF. DNA of the CDR3: TGCAGCGTTGGGGGACAGGGGACCCACTACGAGCAGTACTTC.

The chain employs TRBV2 and TRBJ2-5; 7 positions agree with TRBD1. From germline, CDR1 is SNHLY and CDR2 FYNNEI. V was pared by 6 bases and J by 4 bases, with 8 bases of the junction left unmatched. The CDR3 contains 14 residues. The CDR3 coding sequence is TGTGCCAGCAGCCCATTGACAGGGCGAGAGACCCAGTACTTC. Translating it yields CASSPLTGRETQYF.

The CDR3 nucleotides read TGTGCCAGCAGCTTAACGACACCTTATACGCAGTATTTT. This gives the protein CASSLTTPYTQYF. The chain is built from TRBV7-9 and TRBJ2-3; no clear D gene. Germline assignment: CDR1 SEHNR and CDR2 FQNEAQ (reference sequence). Between the trimmed V and J ends, which lost 2 bases and 7 bases, there was a span of 10 bases. The CDR3 extends over 13 amino acids.

V and J are TRBV11-2 and TRBJ1-2; D is ambiguous. Germline V lookup: CDR1 SGHAT, CDR2 FQNNGV. The CDR3 sequence is 14 residues long. Deletions cut 0 bases from V and 5 bases from J, with 10 bases between. CDR3 region: CASSLEQLGYGYTF. The CDR3 DNA sequence: TGTGCCAGCAGCTTAGAGCAGCTGGGGTATGGCTACACCTTC.

The chain combines TRBV19 with TRBJ1-1, with D perhaps TRBD1 (6 bases). Germline CDR1 LNHDA, CDR2 SQIVND (reference sequence). V lost 8 bases to trimming and J lost 11 bases, with 15 bases between them. This CDR3 is built from 11 residues. CDR3 bases: TGTGCCAGTGAGGGACACCGTTCCGCTTTCTTT. It is translated as CASEGHRSAFF.

This chain connects TRBV10-3 to TRBJ2-3; D unresolved. From germline, CDR1 is ENHRY and CDR2 SYGVKD. The V gene lost 6 bases and the J gene lost 4 bases, with 8 bases spanning the gap. The CDR3 length is 12 residues. CDR3 nucleotide sequence: TGTGCCATCAGGACCCCCCCAGATACGCAGTATTTT. Translating gives CAIRTPPDTQYF.

The gene calls are TRBV20-1 and TRBJ2-6; no clear D gene. The CDR3 loop spans 14 amino acids. Between the trimmed V and J ends, which lost 1 base and 1 base, there was a span of 5 bases. Germline V gene data show CDR1 as DFQATT and CDR2 as SNEGSKA (reference sequence). The CDR3 DNA reads as TGCAGTGCTAGAGTGAGGTCTGGGGCCAACGTCCTGACTTTC. Translation gives CSARVRSGANVLTF.

The chain couples TRBV27 to TRBJ2-1; D remains unclear. The CDR3 is 15 residues long. The V end was cut by 5 bases, the J end by 0 bases, with 11 bases between. CDR1 and CDR2 (germline): MNHEY, SMNVEV (reference sequence). The CDR3 nucleotides are TGTGCCAGCAGTACCCAGGATCCCTCCTACAATGAGCAGTTCTTC. It specifies CASSTQDPSYNEQFF.

This clonotype was observed a single time. This sequence joins TRBV4-2 and TRBJ1-3; D perhaps matches TRBD1 (5 bases). Germline V gene sequence: CDR1 LGHNA, CDR2 YNFKEQ. The CDR3 sequence is 16 residues long. The V and J ends lost 0 bases and 6 bases respectively, with 15 bases between them. CDR3 region: CASSQDYEGFENTIYF. As DNA, the CDR3 is TGTGCCAGCAGCCAAGACTACGAGGGGTTTGAAAACACCATATATTTT.

The genes are TRBV6-6 and TRBJ2-7; weak D call: TRBD2 (5 bases). This CDR3 is 13 amino acids long. The germline V gene has CDR1 MNHNY and CDR2 SVGAGI (reference sequence). Trimming stripped 6 bases from V and 3 bases from J, with 12 bases between. In DNA, the CDR3 is TGTGCCAGCAGACTCCCTACTAGCTACGAGCAGTACTTC. Protein: CASRLPTSYEQYF.

This clonotype appeared once. The chain employs TRBV15 and TRBJ2-1; D is uncertain. The CDR3 is made up of 14 amino acids. Trimming stripped 0 bases from V and 7 bases from J, with 10 bases between. CDR1 is LNHNV and CDR2 is YYDKDF in the germline V gene (reference sequence). The CDR3 reads CATSRELLGNEQFF. The DNA for the CDR3 is TGTGCCACCAGCAGAGAACTGTTGGGGAATGAGCAGTTCTTC. Based on the CDR3 plus reference TRBV15 and TRBJ2-1, the full variable domain is DAMVIQNPRYQVTQFGKPVTLSCSQTLNHNVMYWYQQKSSQAPKLLFHYYDKDFNNEADTPDNFQSRRPNTSFCFLDIRSPGLGDTAMYLCATSRELLGNEQFFGPGTRLTVL.

The chain joins TRBV4-1 to TRBJ2-3; 7 bases map to TRBD1. The CDR3 extends over 15 amino acids. From germline, CDR1 is MGHRA and CDR2 YSYEKL. V was clipped by 1 base and J by 7 bases; unmatched bases: 8. DNA for the CDR3: TGCGCCAGCAGCCAAGGGGCCGGGACAGTTAATACGCAGTATTTT. It codes for CASSQGAGTVNTQYF.